This TCR beta chain was retrieved from a study of regulatory T cells in long-lasting Graves disease. With 2 bases clipped from V and 4 bases from J, the junction kept 3 bases outside the gene matches. The CDR3 extends over 15 amino acids. Germline V CDR1 and CDR2: MNHEY, SVGAGI. In this sample, this clonotype turned up a few times. Its matching antigen is unknown. General observations from the study: Not thyroid tissue but only peripheral blood was studied. The TCR repertoire of persistent Graves' patients was less diverse than that of newly diagnosed ones.

Time point reported: persistent/refractory GD, antithyroid drugs over 5 years with positive TRAb. From RNA extracted from PBMCs, the TCR library was made. CDR3 regions were amplified by Arm-PCR using iRepertoire HTBI primers to build TCR beta libraries. Each CDR3 protein is one row after TCRdb ran MiXCR on the multiplex PCR reads. The table records 650,000 to 700,000 distinct CDR3 sequences, 25% to 35% of them present only once. This material consisted of peripheral blood mononuclear cells (PBMCs), taken when the disease was refractory, from a patient treated with antithyroid drugs. The sequence derives from a female donor with Graves disease. The gene calls are TRBV6-5 and TRBJ2-7, with TRBD1 matching 12 bases. This chain's CDR3 is CASSYGTGGLYEQYF. The DNA for the CDR3 is TGTGCCAGCAGTTACGGGACAGGGGGCCTATACGAGCAGTACTTC.